The clone carrying this TCR beta chain has just a few counts. The antigen is unknown. The Oncomine TCR Beta short-read assay was what sequenced the DNA obtained from cultured CD4+ T cells. TCRdb processed the PCR reads anew with MiXCR; each CDR3 protein has one entry. The sample yields fewer than 13,000 distinct CDR3 sequences, around 20% seen once. These data originate in a study of vaccination and CD4 T cells after COVID-19. Treatment of the sample: roughly 10-day PBMC culture with coronavirus spike peptide pools or control peptides (ViraFEST assay). CDR1 LNHDA and CDR2 SQIVND come from the germline V gene (reference sequence). This CDR3 region has 16 residues. The V gene end was trimmed by 1 base and the J gene end by 2 bases; junction bases not matched to a gene: 5.

The chain recombines TRBV19 with TRBJ2-3, with 8 positions matching TRBD2. The TCR originated in a human donor who had recovered from COVID-19. This specimen consisted of CD4+ T cells from blood, cultured in vitro, obtained after SARS-CoV-2 vaccination. The CDR3 spells CASSIGGRSPTDTQYF. CDR3 coding DNA: TGTGCCAGTAGTATAGGCGGGAGGTCCCCCACAGATACGCAGTATTTT. The variable domain in full, completed from reference TRBV19 and TRBJ2-3, reads DGGITQSPKYLFRKEGQNVTLSCEQNLNHDAMYWYRQDPGQGLRLIYYSQIVNDFQKGDIAEGYSVSREKKESFPLTVTSAQKNPTAFYLCASSIGGRSPTDTQYFGPGTRLTVL.